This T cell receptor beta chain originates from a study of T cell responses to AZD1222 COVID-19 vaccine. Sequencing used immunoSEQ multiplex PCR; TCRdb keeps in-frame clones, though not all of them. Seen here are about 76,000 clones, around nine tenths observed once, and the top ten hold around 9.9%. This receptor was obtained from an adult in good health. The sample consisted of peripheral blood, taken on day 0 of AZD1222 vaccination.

CDR3 bases: TGTGCCAGCGCCACCGACAGGGCCTCTGGAAACACCATATATTTT. The encoded protein is CASATDRASGNTIYF. V is TRBV6-5 and J is TRBJ1-3, with 7 nucleotides matching TRBD1. The germline CDR1 and CDR2 sequences are MNHEY and SVGAGI. Losses at the gene ends were 8 bases for V and 0 bases for J; bases not matched to a gene: 7. This CDR3 is built from 15 residues.